This T cell receptor beta chain is drawn from a study of OX40 agonist ivuxolimab in advanced cancers. CDR1 and CDR2 from the germline V gene are SGHNT and YENEEA. The V and J ends lost 0 bases and 3 bases, in that order; junction bases with no gene match: 3. The CDR3 sequence is 15 residues long. Assay: immunoSEQ multiplex PCR; the TCRdb copy retains only in-frame clones and omits some. The sample lists under 100,000 clones, 80% to 95% occurring once. Sequences were derived from CD4+ or CD8+ T cells sorted from blood, sampled in a trial of the OX40 agonist ivuxolimab. This receptor was obtained from an adult with an advanced solid tumor such as melanoma, head and neck, liver or kidney cancer. The chain combines TRBV11-3 with TRBJ2-7; 9 nucleotides agree with TRBD1. Here the CDR3 reads CASSLEGTGYYEQYF. The CDR3 DNA reads as TGTGCCAGCAGCTTAGAAGGGACAGGGTACTACGAGCAGTACTTC. Full variable domain (outside the CDR3, taken from reference TRBV11-3 and TRBJ2-7): EAGVVQSPRYKIIEKKQPVAFWCNPISGHNTLYWYLQNLGQGPELLIRYENEEAVDDSQLPKDRFSAERLKGVDSTLKIQPAELGDSAVYLCASSLEGTGYYEQYFGPGTRLTVT.